This T cell receptor (beta chain) emerged from a study of T cell responses to AZD1222 COVID-19 vaccine. Overall study context: Timing groups of about 4 and about 12 weeks for second doses were pooled.

V was trimmed by 5 bases and J by 5 bases, leaving 15 bases between them. The germline CDR1 and CDR2 sequences are LNHDA and SQIVND (reference sequence). The CDR3 sequence is 14 residues long. There are a few counts of this clone. The antigen is undetermined. Whole-study results and caveats: Spike regions recognized by vaccine-associated CD4 TCRs spanned the protein, led by 160-218 and 743-854.

This table comes from immunoSEQ multiplex PCR, and its TCRdb copy is limited to in-frame clones, with some not included. The sample consists of some 140,000 clones, 75% to 95% of them appearing once. The chain carries TRBV19 and TRBJ1-1; TRBD1 is a possible D gene (5 bases). The receptor was derived from an adult in good health. The sample consisted of peripheral blood, taken on day 0 of AZD1222 vaccination. DNA of the CDR3: TGTGCCAGTAGTGTCCGGGGGGAGGGGACTGAAGCTTTCTTT. Translation gives CASSVRGEGTEAFF.